Listed below are T cell receptor beta chains from one sample, sequenced in a study of shared clonotypes between healthy human individuals. Libraries were prepared by immunoSEQ multiplex PCR; TCRdb keeps only in-frame clonotypes and omits some of them. The data contain more than 2 million clones, under 97% of them singletons. The sequenced sample was naive CD4+ T cells sorted from blood. The receptors come from a man aged 18 to 29 in good health. Each CDR3 is given with its conserved first and last residue. The D gene is left open where the match is weak. Rows give clone size only sometimes, using once, few, many, or a class for an expanded clone.

V gene	J gene	D gene	clone size	CDR3 protein	CDR3 DNA
TRBV7-2	TRBJ2-7	TRBD2	-	CASSFLAGSYEQYF	TGTGCCAGCAGCTTTCTAGCGGGCTCCTACGAGCAGTACTTC
TRBV6-1	TRBJ1-1	-	-	CASSEADKLAFGAEAFF	TGTGCCAGCAGTGAAGCCGATAAATTGGCTTTCGGTGCTGAAGCTTTCTTT
TRBV4-3	TRBJ2-2	-	-	CASSQGPAGTRNTGELFF	TGCGCCAGCAGCCAAGGACCCGCCGGGACAAGGAACACCGGGGAGCTGTTTTTT
TRBV7-6	TRBJ1-4	-	-	CASSASTRQRGEKLFF	TGTGCCAGCAGCGCTTCGACCCGGCAAAGGGGTGAAAAACTGTTTTTT
TRBV30	TRBJ2-1	-	-	CAWSVRGHLWEQFF	TGTGCCTGGAGTGTCAGGGGACACCTTTGGGAGCAGTTCTTC
TRBV6-1	TRBJ1-1	-	-	CASSDWQGNTEAFF	TGTGCCAGCAGTGATTGGCAGGGAAACACTGAAGCTTTCTTT
TRBV7-2	TRBJ2-5	TRBD1	-	CASSRGQQETQYF	TGTGCCAGCAGCAGGGGACAGCAAGAGACCCAGTACTTC
TRBV30	TRBJ2-5	TRBD1	-	CAWSAEWDRVSETQYF	TGTGCCTGGAGTGCGGAATGGGACAGGGTATCAGAGACCCAGTACTTC
TRBV5-6	TRBJ2-3	-	-	CASSLFLDDTDTQYF	TGTGCCAGCAGCTTATTTTTGGACGACACAGATACGCAGTATTTT
TRBV19	TRBJ1-1	-	-	CASTSGQVKAEAFF	TGTGCTTCGACATCGGGGCAGGTTAAGGCCGAAGCTTTCTTT
TRBV7-9	TRBJ1-1	-	-	CASSFGQLNTEAFF	TGTGCCAGCAGCTTCGGACAGTTAAACACTGAAGCTTTCTTT
TRBV9	TRBJ2-2	TRBD1	-	CASSAPTGYRRELFF	TGTGCCAGCAGCGCCCCGACAGGGTATCGACGGGAGCTGTTTTTT
TRBV6-4	TRBJ1-4	TRBD1	-	CASSERDRGGVNEKLFF	TGTGCCAGCAGTGAAAGGGACAGGGGAGGAGTAAATGAAAAACTGTTTTTT
TRBV6-6	TRBJ1-2	TRBD1	-	CASSYPDRGPYGYTF	TGTGCCAGCAGTTACCCGGACAGGGGGCCGTACGGCTACACCTTC
TRBV15	TRBJ2-3	-	-	CATRKGYPDTQYF	TGTGCCACCAGAAAAGGGTATCCAGATACGCAGTATTTT
TRBV5-4	TRBJ1-1	-	-	CASSPSVLSGGRAEAFF	TGTGCCAGCAGCCCTTCGGTATTGAGTGGGGGGAGGGCTGAAGCTTTCTTT
TRBV9	TRBJ2-1	TRBD2	-	CASSVGLAGASSYNEQFF	TGTGCCAGCAGCGTAGGACTAGCGGGGGCCTCCTCCTACAATGAGCAGTTCTTC
TRBV6-6	TRBJ2-3	-	-	CASRYTDTQYF	TGTGCCAGCAGATACACAGATACGCAGTATTTT
TRBV5-1	TRBJ2-1	TRBD2	once	CASSLGTSGSLEQFF	TGCGCCAGCAGCCTCGGGACTAGCGGGAGTCTTGAGCAGTTCTTC
TRBV5-4	TRBJ1-1	-	-	CASSLDGGGVPEAFF	TGTGCCAGCAGCTTGGATGGGGGCGGAGTCCCTGAAGCTTTCTTT
TRBV19	TRBJ2-5	-	-	CASSIGPIQETQYF	TGTGCCAGTAGTATAGGACCGATCCAAGAGACCCAGTACTTC
TRBV30	TRBJ1-2	-	-	CAWADLYGYTF	TGTGCCTGGGCCGACCTCTATGGCTACACCTTC
TRBV9	TRBJ1-1	TRBD1	-	CASTWGQGNTEAFF	TGTGCCAGCACATGGGGACAGGGGAACACTGAAGCTTTCTTT
TRBV19	TRBJ1-2	-	-	CASLPDRNTNYGYTF	TGTGCCAGTTTACCCGACAGGAATACAAACTATGGCTACACCTTC
TRBV6-6	TRBJ2-7	-	-	CASSYTDGVGYEQYF	TGTGCCAGCAGCTATACCGACGGAGTGGGATACGAGCAGTACTTC
TRBV6-5	TRBJ2-3	-	once	CASSYSSRDTQYF	TGTGCCAGCAGTTACTCGAGTCGAGATACGCAGTATTTT
TRBV5-1	TRBJ2-7	TRBD2	-	CASSLTGPGLGYEQYF	TGCGCCAGCAGCTTGACAGGGCCGGGACTAGGATACGAGCAGTACTTC
TRBV5-5	TRBJ2-1	TRBD2	-	CASSLGTSANNEQFF	TGTGCCAGCAGCCTAGGGACTAGCGCTAACAATGAGCAGTTCTTC
TRBV7-3	TRBJ2-7	TRBD1	-	CASSLDRFTGAYEQYF	TGTGCCAGCAGCTTAGATAGGTTTACAGGGGCCTACGAGCAGTACTTC
TRBV4-1	TRBJ2-1	TRBD1	-	CASSPRQGNEQFF	TGCGCCAGCAGCCCTCGACAGGGGAATGAGCAGTTCTTC
TRBV9	TRBJ2-2	TRBD1	-	CASSVGQGYTGELFF	TGTGCCAGCAGCGTAGGACAGGGTTACACCGGGGAGCTGTTTTTT
TRBV29-1	TRBJ2-1	TRBD2	-	CSVPRGDSGGLSYNEQFF	TGCAGCGTGCCCAGGGGGGATAGCGGGGGCCTCTCCTACAATGAGCAGTTCTTC
TRBV7-6	TRBJ1-4	TRBD1	-	CASSSPGQGRRKLFF	TGTGCCAGCAGCTCGCCGGGACAGGGGCGGCGAAAACTGTTTTTT
TRBV5-4	TRBJ2-7	TRBD2	-	CASSPVPGTIFYEQYF	TGTGCCAGCAGCCCAGTTCCCGGGACTATATTCTACGAGCAGTACTTC
TRBV7-2	TRBJ2-3	TRBD2	-	CASSLSSGGVTDTQYF	TGTGCCAGCAGCTTAAGCAGCGGGGGGGTCACAGATACGCAGTATTTT
TRBV6-6	TRBJ1-5	-	-	CASSYSRYSNQPQHF	TGTGCCAGCAGTTACTCCAGGTATAGCAATCAGCCCCAGCATTTT
TRBV10-3	TRBJ1-6	-	-	CAISSSVGGSPLHF	TGTGCCATCAGCTCGAGCGTTGGTGGGTCACCCCTCCACTTT
TRBV5-4	TRBJ2-5	TRBD2	once	CASSSRLAGGQETQYF	TGTGCCAGCAGCTCTAGACTAGCGGGGGGACAAGAGACCCAGTACTTC
TRBV7-9	TRBJ2-1	-	-	CASSFGGDEQFF	TGTGCCAGCAGCTTCGGTGGGGATGAGCAGTTCTTC
TRBV7-3	TRBJ2-7	-	once	CASSLMGIELSEQYF	TGTGCCAGCAGCTTAATGGGCATTGAGCTCTCCGAGCAGTACTTC
TRBV9	TRBJ1-4	TRBD1	-	CASSITGGANEKLFF	TGTGCCAGCAGCATCACAGGGGGCGCGAATGAAAAACTGTTTTTT
TRBV6-5	TRBJ2-7	-	-	CATSSAHEQYF	TGTGCCACCAGCTCAGCCCACGAGCAGTACTTC
TRBV6-5	TRBJ2-7	TRBD1	-	CASSYSQGANEQYF	TGTGCCAGCAGTTACTCCCAGGGGGCCAACGAGCAGTACTTC
TRBV20-1	TRBJ2-4	-	-	CSGGSKNIQYF	TGCAGTGGAGGTTCCAAAAACATTCAGTACTTC
TRBV2	TRBJ2-7	TRBD1	-	CASSEGQGASYEQYF	TGTGCCAGCAGTGAAGGACAGGGGGCGTCCTACGAGCAGTACTTC
TRBV7-9	TRBJ2-7	-	-	CASRQTASSYEQYF	TGTGCCAGCAGACAAACGGCTAGCTCCTACGAGCAGTACTTC
TRBV7-6	TRBJ2-2	-	-	CASSLGYRNTGELFF	TGTGCCAGCAGCTTAGGCTACAGGAACACCGGGGAGCTGTTTTTT
TRBV7-2	TRBJ2-7	-	-	CASTPWGQGNSYEQYF	TGTGCCAGCACCCCGTGGGGCCAGGGGAACTCCTACGAGCAGTACTTC
TRBV2	TRBJ2-5	TRBD1	-	CASSRDRGEQETQYF	TGTGCCAGCAGCAGGGACAGGGGAGAACAAGAGACCCAGTACTTC
TRBV27	TRBJ2-7	-	-	CATAVLFPTYEQYF	TGTGCCACAGCGGTACTATTCCCCACCTACGAGCAGTACTTC
TRBV5-4	TRBJ1-3	TRBD1	-	CASSFGQGSGNTIYF	TGTGCCAGCAGCTTCGGACAGGGGTCTGGAAACACCATATATTTT
TRBV5-6	TRBJ1-3	-	-	CASSGVATYSGNTIYF	TGTGCCAGCAGCGGGGTCGCCACTTACTCTGGAAACACCATATATTTT
TRBV5-1	TRBJ1-2	-	-	CASSRGGDYGYTF	TGCGCCAGCAGTCGTGGGGGAGACTATGGCTACACCTTC
TRBV10-3	TRBJ1-2	-	-	CAISESDAGGYTF	TGTGCCATCAGTGAGTCTGACGCGGGGGGCTACACCTTC